These 27 T cell receptor beta chains share one sample of origin, sequenced in a study of CXCR3-negative and CXCR3-positive naive CD8 T cells. Via 5' RACE with UMI labels, TRB cDNA libraries were prepared. TCRdb reprocessed the 5' RACE reads and stores each CDR3 protein as one record, lacking DNA. Recorded here are 100,000 to 150,000 distinct CDR3 sequences; the top ten clones represent 0.25% to 0.35%. The sequenced sample was naive CXCR3- CD8+ T cells from blood. Subset described: CD45RO-CCR7+CD27+CD95- naive CD8+ T cells lacking CXCR3 (TNR3-). These receptors were taken from a human donor in good health. Some clones in this sample may be carry-over from other donors' samples.

This chain connects TRBV7-9 to TRBJ2-7; as DNA is missing, the TRBD1 call by TCRdb cannot be tested. This CDR3 spans 14 amino acids. Germline CDR1 and CDR2: SEHNR and FQNEAQ (reference sequence). The chain's CDR3 is CASSFRDTSYEQYF.

The chain links TRBV7-2 to TRBJ2-5. The germline CDR1 and CDR2 sequences are SGHTA and FQGNSA. This CDR3 comprises 15 residues. The CDR3 region is CASTEQERVQETQYF.

V and J are TRBV28 and TRBJ2-5; TCRdb lists TRBD2, though no DNA is available to test this call. CDR3 size: 14 residues. CDR1 and CDR2 from the germline V gene are MDHEN and SYDVKM. The chain's CDR3 is CASSSGLGAETQYF.

This chain joins TRBV6-2 or TRBV6-3 and TRBJ2-3; TCRdb selects TRBD2, and the lack of DNA leaves this call unchecked. The CDR3 length is 16 residues. Germline V lookup: CDR1 MNHEY, CDR2 SVGEGT. The CDR3 is CASSPGALGGPDTQYF.

The rearrangement joins TRBV7-9 to TRBJ2-7; as DNA is missing, the TRBD2 call by TCRdb cannot be tested. This CDR3 region has 13 residues. Per germline, CDR1 SEHNR and CDR2 FQNEAQ (reference sequence). The CDR3 loop is CASSLVVVDEQYF.

The rearrangement joins TRBV29-1 to TRBJ2-5; no DNA is available, so the TRBD1 call from TCRdb remains unchecked. The CDR3 sequence is 15 residues long. The germline V gene has CDR1 SQVTM and CDR2 ANQGSEA. Here the CDR3 reads CSVAAGQGYQETQYF.

The rearrangement uses TRBV7-6 and TRBJ2-1; the D call of TRBD1 rests on TCRdb alone, since no DNA is present to check it. This CDR3 is built from 15 residues. Per the germline V gene, CDR1 is SGHVS and CDR2 is FNYEAQ. This CDR3 is CASSSRGLARNEQFF.

The V and J genes are TRBV9 and TRBJ1-3; TCRdb gives TRBD1 as the D gene, but with no DNA this cannot be confirmed. Germline V gene data show CDR1 as SGDLS and CDR2 as YYNGEE. The CDR3 runs 17 residues. This CDR3 reads CASSVRDRESSGNTIYF.

This sequence joins TRBV20-1 and TRBJ1-5; checking the TCRdb D call of TRBD1 is not possible without DNA. Per the germline V gene, CDR1 is DFQATT and CDR2 is SNEGSKA (reference sequence). The CDR3 consists of 15 residues. The CDR3 loop is CSALNQGFSNQPQHF.

The chain recombines TRBV28 with TRBJ2-7. CDR3 length: 11 amino acids. Germline assignment: CDR1 MDHEN and CDR2 SYDVKM. This CDR3 is CASSQIYEQYF.

The chain recombines TRBV3-1 with TRBJ2-6; TCRdb picks TRBD1, but there is no DNA to check that call. Germline values: CDR1 LGHDT, CDR2 YNNKEL (reference sequence). The CDR3 covers 19 residues. CDR3 sequence: CASSSHLTGVDSGANVLTF.

The V call is TRBV15, the J call TRBJ2-3; TCRdb's D call of TRBD1 is untestable without DNA. The V gene's germline CDR1 is LNHNV and CDR2 YYDKDF (reference sequence). This CDR3 is 16 amino acids long. The CDR3 reads CATSTRTGLTTDTQYF.

V usage is TRBV28 and J usage is TRBJ1-1; with no DNA, the TCRdb D assignment of TRBD1 cannot be verified. From germline, CDR1 is MDHEN and CDR2 SYDVKM. The CDR3 totals 14 residues. CDR3 loop: CASSTRDSNTEAFF.

V usage is TRBV5-1 and J usage is TRBJ2-6; lacking DNA, the TRBD2 call made by TCRdb goes unchecked. The CDR3 loop spans 19 amino acids. Germline values: CDR1 SGHRS, CDR2 YFSETQ. CDR3 residues: CASSLTTSGIVFGANVLTF.

The gene calls are TRBV11-2 and TRBJ2-6; there is no DNA to check the TCRdb D call of TRBD1. This CDR3 is built from 18 residues. Per germline, CDR1 SGHAT and CDR2 FQNNGV. The CDR3 loop reads CASTERDRFLSGANVLTF.

The gene calls are TRBV4-1 and TRBJ1-1; lacking DNA, the TRBD1 call made by TCRdb goes unchecked. CDR1 is MGHRA, CDR2 YSYEKL, per germline. This CDR3 spans 12 amino acids. CDR3 sequence reads: CASSQDAGTAFF.

V and J are TRBV15 and TRBJ2-1. Germline V gives CDR1 LNHNV, CDR2 YYDKDF (reference sequence). CDR3 length: 13 residues. CDR3 sequence reads: CATSTLGNNEQFF.

The rearrangement joins TRBV7-9 to TRBJ2-3; TCRdb picks TRBD2, but there is no DNA to check that call. The CDR3 length is 16 residues. Germline V CDR1 and CDR2: SEHNR, FQNEAQ (reference sequence). This chain's CDR3 is CASSSFSGGAADTQYF.

The chain uses TRBV28 and TRBJ2-3; the TCRdb call, TRBD2, lacks DNA for checking. This CDR3 contains 14 residues. CDR1 is MDHEN and CDR2 is SYDVKM in the germline V gene. CDR3 loop: CASSYRGGRDTQYF.

The chain combines TRBV28 with TRBJ1-6; TCRdb reports TRBD1, a call that lacks DNA to check it against. CDR3 length: 16 residues. Germline V CDR1 and CDR2: MDHEN, SYDVKM. The CDR3 loop is CASSLSGQGSNSPLHF.

The gene calls are TRBV28 and TRBJ1-1; TCRdb picks TRBD1, but there is no DNA to check that call. This CDR3 has 16 amino acids. CDR1 is MDHEN, CDR2 SYDVKM, per germline. The CDR3 reads CASSLSQGAKGTEAFF.

CDR3 sequence reads: CASSLEGSWTVIFSEQYF. This chain links TRBV5-5 with TRBJ2-7; TCRdb's assignment of TRBD2 cannot be checked, as there is no DNA. CDR1 is SGHKS, CDR2 YYEKEE, per germline (reference sequence). The length of the CDR3 is 18 residues.

The chain joins TRBV29-1 to TRBJ2-3; TCRdb proposes TRBD1, but this gene call is untestable without DNA. The V gene's germline CDR1 is SQVTM and CDR2 ANQGSEA. This CDR3 has 13 residues. The CDR3 spells CSGLTGATDTQYF.

This chain joins TRBV29-1 and TRBJ1-1. The length of the CDR3 is 14 residues. Per the germline V gene, CDR1 is SQVTM and CDR2 is ANQGSEA. The CDR3: CSVRGARGNTEAFF.

This chain links TRBV6-5 with TRBJ2-1; TCRdb designates TRBD1, a call that cannot be tested without DNA. This CDR3 region has 16 residues. CDR1 and CDR2 (germline): MNHEY, SVGAGI. The CDR3 sequence: CASSYSARKTGNEQFF.

The rearrangement links TRBV7-9 to TRBJ2-7; TCRdb indicates TRBD1, and absent DNA this call remains unverified. Germline loops: CDR1 SEHNR, CDR2 FQNEAQ (reference sequence). The length of the CDR3 is 15 residues. CDR3 loop: CASSFPREMGYEQYF.

The chain is built from TRBV28 and TRBJ2-1; there is no DNA to check the TCRdb D call of TRBD1. The CDR3 loop spans 12 amino acids. Germline CDR1 reads MDHEN; CDR2 reads SYDVKM. The CDR3: CASGATGNEQFF. Together with reference TRBV28 and TRBJ2-1, the CDR3 gives the full variable domain: DVKVTQSSRYLVKRTGEKVFLECVQDMDHENMFWYRQDPGLGLRLIYFSYDVKMKEKGDIPEGYSVSREKKERFSLILESASTNQTSMYLCASGATGNEQFFGPGTRLTVL.